Below, 4 T cell receptor beta chains from the same sample are listed, as sequenced in a study of blood T cell repertoires in COVID-19. Sequencing used immunoSEQ multiplex PCR; TCRdb keeps in-frame clones, though not all of them. The sample carries fewer than 250,000 clones, around 86% recorded once. Material: PBMCs or T cells enriched from blood (not recorded which). The source of these receptors is a man under 40 in a cohort exposed to, infected with or recovered from COVID-19 (not recorded which).

The genes are TRBV19 and TRBJ2-7; the match to TRBD2 covers 7 bases. V was clipped by 5 bases and J by 2 bases; unmatched bases: 15. Germline V gene data show CDR1 as LNHDA and CDR2 as SQIVND (reference sequence). The CDR3 is made up of 17 amino acids. The CDR3 DNA is TGTGCCAGTAGTGTCATGGGGGGGACCGGGACTACCTACGAGCAGTACTTC. Translated, it gives CASSVMGGTGTTYEQYF.

V usage is TRBV5-1 and J usage is TRBJ1-2; 10 nucleotides line up with TRBD1. The junction had 3 bases not matched to a gene; V was cut back by 0 bases and J by 7 bases. The CDR3 loop spans 14 amino acids. Germline V gene lookup returns CDR1 SGHRS and CDR2 YFSETQ. CDR3 region: CASSLVWTGGGYTF. The DNA for the CDR3 is TGCGCCAGCAGCTTGGTTTGGACAGGGGGTGGCTACACCTTC.

The V gene is TRBV28, the J gene TRBJ1-4, with D hard to call. CDR1 MDHEN and CDR2 SYDVKM come from the germline V gene. This CDR3 region has 14 residues. Trimming shortened V by 4 bases and J by 10 bases, and 16 bases separated the two germline ends. CDR3 sequence (DNA): TGTGCCAGCAGTTACCAACCCCTCGACACAAAACTGTTTTTT. It specifies CASSYQPLDTKLFF.

The chain combines TRBV5-6 with TRBJ2-5; possibly TRBD2 for D (6 bases). Trimming removed 2 bases at V and 1 base at J, with 9 bases between. The CDR3 loop spans 14 amino acids. Germline CDR1 reads SGHDT; CDR2 reads YYEEEE. CDR3 residues: CASSFGTLQETQYF. The DNA for the CDR3 is TGTGCCAGCAGCTTTGGGACTCTCCAAGAGACCCAGTACTTC.